This paragraph reports one T cell receptor beta chain. As yet, its antigen is unknown. The donors were healthy bone marrow donors. A multiplex PCR was run with 60 Vbeta primers and 13 Jbeta primers. Clones were sequenced by immunoSEQ multiplex PCR, and TCRdb holds only the in-frame ones, with some missing. The sample has roughly 120,000 clones, about 59% seen once. This sample stems from a study of cytomegalovirus exposure and HLA in healthy donors. The study, taken as a whole, reports: It was assumed in the presence/absence analyses that sequencing depth was roughly uniform across donors.

Germline V gene sequence: CDR1 SQVTM, CDR2 ANQGSEA. The CDR3 runs 15 residues. The specimen sequenced was PBMCs. The receptor was derived from a woman aged 40-49 years in good health and CMV-seropositive. This sequence joins TRBV29-1 and TRBJ2-5, with 10 bases aligning to TRBD1. The tail of the sequence fits TRBJ2-7 better, so the J call may be wrong. CDR3 bases: TGCAGCGTTGTTCTTGGGGACAGGGGCTTCTACGAGCAGTACTTC. Translating it yields CSVVLGDRGFYEQYF.